Listed below are T cell receptor beta chains from one sample, sequenced in a study of blood T cell repertoires in COVID-19. TCRdb's table, derived via immunoSEQ multiplex PCR, lists solely in-frame clones and lacks some. The repertoire holds hundreds of thousands of clones, about 90% seen once, with 3% in the top ten. Specimen: peripheral blood. The receptor source for this set is a woman in her thirties with COVID-19, enrolled during active disease. Each CDR3 is given with its conserved first and last residue. The D gene is left open where the match is weak. Size values are once, few and many counts, or a class for expanded clones, and some rows have none.

V gene	clone size	J gene	D gene	CDR3 DNA	CDR3 protein
TRBV7-2	-	TRBJ2-7	-	TGTGCCAGCAGCAATCCACTAGGGACACCCGACTACGAGCAGTACTTC	CASSNPLGTPDYEQYF
TRBV6-5	few	TRBJ1-1	-	TGTGCCAGCAGTTACTTCTCAGGGAACACTGAAGCTTTCTTT	CASSYFSGNTEAFF
TRBV19	few	TRBJ2-5	TRBD1	TGTGCCAGTAGTATAGGGGACAGGGAGCAAGAGACCCAGTACTTC	CASSIGDREQETQYF
TRBV11-2	-	TRBJ2-3	TRBD2	TGTGCCAGCAGCTTAGAACTAGCGGGAGGGTCGGATACGCAGTATTTT	CASSLELAGGSDTQYF
TRBV23-1	-	TRBJ2-7	TRBD2	TGCGCCAGCAGGCGCAGGGAGGGCTACGAGCAGTACTTC	CASRRREGYEQYF
TRBV4-2	few	TRBJ2-1	-	TGTGCCAGCAGCCAAGATAGCGAGATACCCTACAATGAGCAGTTCTTC	CASSQDSEIPYNEQFF
TRBV7-2	-	TRBJ2-5	TRBD1	TGTGCCAGCAGCTTAGTCAGGGGGCTTGAGACCCAGTACTTC	CASSLVRGLETQYF
TRBV7-9	-	TRBJ2-1	TRBD2	TGTGCCAGCAGCCTCGGGACTAGCGGGAGGGAAAGGGGTGAGCAGTTCTTC	CASSLGTSGRERGEQFF
TRBV28	-	TRBJ1-2	TRBD1	TGTGCCAGCAGTTTAATGAGGGGGCTTAGTACCTTC	CASSLMRGLSTF
TRBV4-2	-	TRBJ1-1	-	TGTGCCAGCAGCCAAGACGCGACATCGACTGAAGCTTTCTTT	CASSQDATSTEAFF
TRBV5-4	-	TRBJ2-3	TRBD2	TGTGCCAGCAGCTTTTCGGGGGGGGACACAGATACGCAGTATTTT	CASSFSGGDTDTQYF
TRBV19	-	TRBJ1-4	-	TGTGCCAGTAGTATGGGCAGGGGCCTTAATGAAAAACTGTTTTTT	CASSMGRGLNEKLFF
TRBV10-2	-	TRBJ2-1	TRBD2	TGCGCCAGCAGTGGGGATCCGGGACTACCCAGTCCTAACTCCTACAATGAGCAGTTCTTC	CASSGDPGLPSPNSYNEQFF
TRBV27	-	TRBJ1-3	TRBD1	TGTGCCAGCAGTTCAGGACAGGCAGGAAACACCATATATTTT	CASSSGQAGNTIYF
TRBV5-4	-	TRBJ2-3	-	TGTGCCAGCAGCTCGGGACTGTTCACAGATACGCAGTATTTT	CASSSGLFTDTQYF
TRBV4-3	-	TRBJ1-5	-	TGCGCCAGCAGCCAAGATCTTTATCAGCCCCAGCATTTT	CASSQDLYQPQHF
TRBV29-1	-	TRBJ2-5	-	TGCAGCGTTGAGACAGGATTCCAAGAGACCCAGTACTTC	CSVETGFQETQYF
TRBV7-2	once	TRBJ2-1	TRBD2	TGTGCCAGCAGCTTAGTCCTTGCGGGGGGGCATGAGCAGTTCTTC	CASSLVLAGGHEQFF
TRBV9	-	TRBJ2-1	-	TGTGCCAGCAGCATAATAGCGGTATCCTACAATGAGCAGTTCTTC	CASSIIAVSYNEQFF
TRBV6-5	once	TRBJ1-1	TRBD1	TGTGCCAGCAAAGGGGGCCCTCTGAACACTGAAGCTTTCTTT	CASKGGPLNTEAFF
TRBV29-1	-	TRBJ2-5	-	TGCAGCGTACGGGGTCGGGCGAACCAAGAGACCCAGTACTTC	CSVRGRANQETQYF
TRBV9	-	TRBJ2-1	TRBD2	TGTGCCAGCAGCGTGACTAGCGGGGGGATTTACAATGAGCAGTTCTTC	CASSVTSGGIYNEQFF
TRBV19	-	TRBJ2-1	TRBD1	TGTGCCACTACCCCGGGACAGGTTAACAATGAGCAGTTCTTC	CATTPGQVNNEQFF
TRBV5-1	-	TRBJ1-1	-	TGCGCCAGCAGCTTCCGGGGAGGCACTGAAGCTTTCTTT	CASSFRGGTEAFF
TRBV5-5	-	TRBJ1-5	-	TGTGCCAGCAGCAGCTTCGTCATACTTGATCAGCCCCAGCATTTT	CASSSFVILDQPQHF
TRBV6-2/TRBV6-3	-	TRBJ1-1	-	TGTGCCAGCAGTTACATACGTACACTCCCGGAGAAGAACACTGAAGCTTTCTTT	CASSYIRTLPEKNTEAFF
TRBV24-1	-	TRBJ2-2	TRBD1	TGTGCCACCCGGGACAGGGATAACACCGGGGAGCTGTTTTTT	CATRDRDNTGELFF
TRBV4-1	few	TRBJ1-5	-	TGCGCCAGCAGAGATAGGGAGATGGGCGGCAATCAGCCCCAGCATTTT	CASRDREMGGNQPQHF
TRBV19	-	TRBJ2-1	-	TGTGCCAGTAAAATAATGGGCAGCACTAATGAGCAGTTCTTC	CASKIMGSTNEQFF
TRBV12-3/TRBV12-4	once	TRBJ2-1	TRBD2	TGTGCCGGCGGGAGGGGGAACTACAATGAGCAGTTCTTC	CAGGRGNYNEQFF
TRBV6-5	-	TRBJ2-3	TRBD2	TGTGCCAGCGAGGGGACTAGCGGGGGGTTAGATACGCAGTATTTT	CASEGTSGGLDTQYF
TRBV7-2	-	TRBJ1-2	-	TGTGCCAGCACCCCGGGGGGGGGTAGGAACTATGGCTACACCTTC	CASTPGGGRNYGYTF
TRBV11-1	-	TRBJ1-1	-	TGTGCCAGCAGCCCAAGTTTCACCGGGAACACTGAAGCTTTCTTT	CASSPSFTGNTEAFF
TRBV7-9	once	TRBJ2-1	-	TGTGCCAGCAGAAATACAGGGAACAATGAGCAGTTCTTC	CASRNTGNNEQFF
TRBV3-1/TRBV3-2	-	TRBJ1-4	-	TGTGCCAGCAGCCAATTCGGTGGGGAGGATGAAAAACTGTTTTTT	CASSQFGGEDEKLFF
TRBV13	-	TRBJ2-3	-	TGTGCCAGCAGCTTAGCAGCGAGCACAGATACGCAGTATTTT	CASSLAASTDTQYF
TRBV11-3	-	TRBJ2-5	-	TGTGCCAGCAGCCTGGTTGGGGGCGGCGGGAGATCAGAGACCCAGTACTTC	CASSLVGGGGRSETQYF
TRBV7-9	-	TRBJ2-5	TRBD1	TGTGCCAGCAGCACCGGGACAGGGAGGGAGACCCAGTACTTC	CASSTGTGRETQYF
TRBV5-4	-	TRBJ1-2	-	TGTGCCAGCAGCTTGATGCGGGGGCAGGGCGTCTATGGCTACACCTTC	CASSLMRGQGVYGYTF
TRBV24-1	-	TRBJ2-5	-	TGTGCCACCAGTGATTTCAGGGGAGAGACCCAGTACTTC	CATSDFRGETQYF
TRBV5-1	-	TRBJ1-1	-	TGCGCCAGCAGTCATGACAGTGAAGCTTTCTTT	CASSHDSEAFF
TRBV10-1	-	TRBJ2-3	-	TGCGCCAACCCACAGGGTCAGTGGGCTAGCACAGATACGCAGTATTTT	CANPQGQWASTDTQYF
TRBV11-2	-	TRBJ1-1	-	TGTGCCAGCAGTACGACAGTCTTAGAGAACACTGAAGCTTTCTTT	CASSTTVLENTEAFF
TRBV6-5	-	TRBJ2-7	-	TGTGCCAGCAGTTACTCTACAGCCTTCTCCTACGAGCAGTACTTC	CASSYSTAFSYEQYF
TRBV5-4	-	TRBJ2-2	-	TGTGCCAGCAGCCCGGCCAGCGGTAACACCGGGGAGCTGTTTTTT	CASSPASGNTGELFF
TRBV5-5	-	TRBJ1-4	-	TGTGCCAGCAGCTTCTTGACAGGCGTTAATGAAAAACTGTTTTTT	CASSFLTGVNEKLFF
TRBV7-2	-	TRBJ2-1	TRBD2	TGTGCCAGCAGCTTAAAGTCGTCGGCTAGCGGCTACAATGAGCAGTTCTTC	CASSLKSSASGYNEQFF
TRBV7-2	-	TRBJ2-5	TRBD2	TGTGCCAGCAGCAAACTAGCGGGAGGTTTGGAGACCCAGTACTTC	CASSKLAGGLETQYF
TRBV19	-	TRBJ1-1	-	TGTGCCAGTAGTATCTCCGCTGAAGCTTTCTTT	CASSISAEAFF
TRBV5-1	-	TRBJ2-5	TRBD2	TGCGCCAGCAGCTTGGCGATGGGACTAGCGGGGGGTGAGACCCAGTACTTC	CASSLAMGLAGGETQYF
TRBV25-1	-	TRBJ1-4	-	TGTGCCAGCAGTGAATTTAGAGAGGGAACAACTAATGAAAAACTGTTTTTT	CASSEFREGTTNEKLFF
TRBV11-2	-	TRBJ1-1	-	TGTGCCAGCATTTCCCCACGGCGGGGATCTGAAGCTTTCTTT	CASISPRRGSEAFF
TRBV7-9	-	TRBJ1-3	-	TGTGCCAGCAGCCCCCAGAGGTCCAGCTCTGGAAACACCATATATTTT	CASSPQRSSSGNTIYF
TRBV4-1	-	TRBJ1-5	-	TGCGCCAGCAGCCAAGAGGGGGAGGGTAATCAGCCCCAGCATTTT	CASSQEGEGNQPQHF